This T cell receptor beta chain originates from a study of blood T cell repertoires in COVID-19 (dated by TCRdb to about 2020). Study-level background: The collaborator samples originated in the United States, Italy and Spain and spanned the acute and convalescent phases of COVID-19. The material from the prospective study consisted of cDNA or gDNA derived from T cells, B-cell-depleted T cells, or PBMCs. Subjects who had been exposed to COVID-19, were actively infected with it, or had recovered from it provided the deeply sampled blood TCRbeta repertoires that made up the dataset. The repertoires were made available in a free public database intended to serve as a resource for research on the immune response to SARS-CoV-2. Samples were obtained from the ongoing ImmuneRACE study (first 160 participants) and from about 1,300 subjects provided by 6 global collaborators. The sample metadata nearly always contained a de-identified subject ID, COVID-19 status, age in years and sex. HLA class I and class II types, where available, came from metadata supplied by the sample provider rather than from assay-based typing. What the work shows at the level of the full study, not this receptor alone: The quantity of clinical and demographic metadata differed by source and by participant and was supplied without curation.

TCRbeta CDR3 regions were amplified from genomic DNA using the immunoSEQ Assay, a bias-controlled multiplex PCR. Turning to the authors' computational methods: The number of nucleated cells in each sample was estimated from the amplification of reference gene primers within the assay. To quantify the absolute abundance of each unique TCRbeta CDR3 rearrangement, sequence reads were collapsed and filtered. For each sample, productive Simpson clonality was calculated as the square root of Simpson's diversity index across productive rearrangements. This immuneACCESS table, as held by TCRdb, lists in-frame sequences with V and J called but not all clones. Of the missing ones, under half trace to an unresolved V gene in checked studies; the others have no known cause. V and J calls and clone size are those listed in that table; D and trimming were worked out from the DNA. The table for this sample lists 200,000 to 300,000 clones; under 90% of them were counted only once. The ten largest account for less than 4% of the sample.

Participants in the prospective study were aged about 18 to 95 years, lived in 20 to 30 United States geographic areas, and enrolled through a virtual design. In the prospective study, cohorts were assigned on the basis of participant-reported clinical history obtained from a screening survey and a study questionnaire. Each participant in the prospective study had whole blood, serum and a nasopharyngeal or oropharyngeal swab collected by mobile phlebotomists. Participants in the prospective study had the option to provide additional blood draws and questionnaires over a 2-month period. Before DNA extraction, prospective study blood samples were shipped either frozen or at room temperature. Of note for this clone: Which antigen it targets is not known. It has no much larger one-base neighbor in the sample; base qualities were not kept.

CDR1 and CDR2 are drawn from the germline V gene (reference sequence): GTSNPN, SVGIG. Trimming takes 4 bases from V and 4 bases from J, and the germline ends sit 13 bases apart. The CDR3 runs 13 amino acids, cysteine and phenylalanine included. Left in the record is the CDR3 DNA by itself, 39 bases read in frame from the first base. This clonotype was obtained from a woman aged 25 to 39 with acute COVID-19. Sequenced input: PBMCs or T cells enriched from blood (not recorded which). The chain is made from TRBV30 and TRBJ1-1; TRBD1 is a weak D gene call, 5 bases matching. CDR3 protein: CAWTVGGRTEAFF. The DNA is TGTGCCTGGACGGTGGGGGGACGCACTGAAGCTTTCTTT.